What follows is one T cell receptor beta chain and its context. The data derive from a study of blood T cell repertoires in COVID-19. The wider study: The analysed material was cDNA or gDNA that came from T cells, B-cell-depleted T cells, or PBMCs.

Method: immunoSEQ multiplex PCR; TCRdb's copy keeps in-frame clones and lacks some. The sample holds some 500,000 clones; roughly 91% are singletons and the top ten take about 8.2%. Material: peripheral blood. The receptor's source is a woman aged 50 to 60 with COVID-19, enrolled during active disease.

CDR3 amino acids: CASSLMSSSGANVLTF. In DNA form, the CDR3 reads TGTGCCAGCAGCTTAATGAGTAGCTCTGGGGCCAACGTCCTGACTTTC. The chain recombines TRBV11-2 with TRBJ2-6, with D unresolved. The CDR3 has 16 amino acids. Trimming stripped 2 bases from V and 0 bases from J, with 8 bases between. Per germline, CDR1 SGHAT and CDR2 FQNNGV.